The clone carrying this TCR beta chain has a single count. How the authors handled the data: Researchers report that nucleated cell counts were estimated from reference gene primer amplification. The assay was immunoSEQ multiplex PCR, and TCRdb's table has in-frame clones only and misses some. V and J calls and clone size come straight from that table; D and trimming were deduced from the DNA. Of fewer than 250,000 clones listed, approximately 73% are singletons. CDR1 and CDR2 (germline): ENHRY, SYGVKD. The CDR3 consists of 14 residues. The J segment lost 6 bases and the V segment lost 10 bases, leaving 9 bases of the junction unmatched. The data stem from a study of blood T cell repertoires in COVID-19. Study details: T cells, B-cell-depleted T cells, or PBMCs provided the cDNA or gDNA that served as material.

This study enrolled people aged about 18 to 100 from about two dozen US geographic areas. Clinical history as reported by participants underpinned cohort assignment. The chain combines TRBV10-3 with TRBJ1-4; 9 bases line up with TRBD1. The TCR comes from a woman between 50 and 59 years old with acute COVID-19. Sequencing was done on a sample of PBMCs or T cells enriched from blood (not recorded which). The CDR3 DNA reads as TGTGCCACGACTCCGGGACAGGGTCATGAAAAACTGTTTTTT. The encoded protein is CATTPGQGHEKLFF.